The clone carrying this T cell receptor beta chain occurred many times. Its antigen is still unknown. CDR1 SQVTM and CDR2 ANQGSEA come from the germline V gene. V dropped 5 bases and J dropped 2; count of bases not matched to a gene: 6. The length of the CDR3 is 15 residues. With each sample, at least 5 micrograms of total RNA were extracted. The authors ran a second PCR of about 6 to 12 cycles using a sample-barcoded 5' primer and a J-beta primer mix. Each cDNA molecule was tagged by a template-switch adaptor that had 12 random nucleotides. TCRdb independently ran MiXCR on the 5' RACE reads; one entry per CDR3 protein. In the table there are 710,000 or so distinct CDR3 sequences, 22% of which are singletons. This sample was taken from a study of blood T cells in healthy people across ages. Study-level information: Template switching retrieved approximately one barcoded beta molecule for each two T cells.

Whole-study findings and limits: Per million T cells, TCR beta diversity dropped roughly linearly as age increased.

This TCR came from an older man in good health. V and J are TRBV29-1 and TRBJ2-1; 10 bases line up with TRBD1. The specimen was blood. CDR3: CSVQQGQGAYNEQFF. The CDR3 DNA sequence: TGCAGCGTTCAACAAGGACAGGGGGCCTACAATGAGCAGTTCTTC.